This T cell receptor (beta chain) was identified during a study of T-cell reconstitution after alpha-beta-depleted transplantation in children. This clonotype was seen at least ten times. Researchers prepared the TCRbeta library using unique molecular identifiers, the study reports. TCRdb fed the PCR reads into MiXCR, producing one record per CDR3 protein. The table lists 400,000 to 550,000 distinct CDR3 sequences, about 10% of them singletons. The length of the CDR3 is 14 residues. Germline V gives CDR1 SGHRS, CDR2 YFSETQ. J was trimmed by 7 bases and V by 1 base; bases with no gene match: 4. Source: PBMCs, taken before TCRalphabeta/CD19-depleted stem cell transplant. The receptor's source is a child between 2 and 9 years old with inherited bone marrow failure, due to receive a stem cell transplant. The chain recombines TRBV5-1 with TRBJ1-1, with TRBD1 matching over 10 bases. DNA of the CDR3: TGCGCCAGCAGCTTGTCGGGACAGGGGATTGAAGCTTTCTTT. Amino acids: CASSLSGQGIEAFF.